This is a list of T cell receptor beta chains from one sample in a study of CD8 T cells in ankylosing spondylitis. Each CDR3 protein gets one entry after TCRdb re-called the 5' RACE reads with MiXCR. The profile covers roughly 100,000 distinct CDR3 sequences, with about 8% appearing a single time and 9.9% taken by the ten largest. Sequencing was done on a sample of blood, either unsorted or a sorted T cell fraction (not recorded which). Every receptor here comes from a male donor with ankylosing spondylitis or in good health (not recorded which). Each CDR3 is given with its conserved first and last residue. D genes are given only for firm matches. Clone size appears in some rows only: once, few, many, or a class for an expanded clone.

>NA|TRBV7-9|many|TRBJ2-3
CASSPPPGSHTQYF
TGTGCCAGCAGCCCTCCCCCGGGGTCCCATACGCAGTATTTT
>NA|TRBV6-2/TRBV6-3|NA|TRBJ2-2
CASGAVNTGELFF
TGTGCCAGCGGGGCTGTGAACACCGGGGAGCTGTTTTTT
>NA|TRBV20-1|many|TRBJ1-1
CSAPPWQVGPAEAFF
TGCAGTGCTCCCCCATGGCAGGTTGGGCCGGCTGAAGCTTTCTTT
>TRBD1|TRBV7-9|many|TRBJ1-1
CASSFPLGQADTEAFF
TGTGCCAGCAGCTTCCCCCTTGGACAGGCAGACACTGAAGCTTTCTTT
>NA|TRBV20-1|many|TRBJ2-1
CSARGSAYNEQFF
TGCAGTGCCCGGGGGAGCGCCTACAATGAGCAGTTCTTC
>NA|TRBV7-9|many|TRBJ2-5
CASSPQETQYF
TGTGCCAGCAGCCCCCAAGAGACCCAGTACTTC
>TRBD1|TRBV10-3|many|TRBJ2-2
CAISESWTGNTGELFF
TGTGCCATCAGTGAGTCGTGGACAGGGAACACCGGGGAGCTGTTTTTT
>TRBD1|TRBV12-3/TRBV12-4|medium-sized|TRBJ2-7
CASSPDRGLTYEQYF
TGTGCCAGCAGCCCGGACAGGGGTCTTACCTACGAGCAGTACTTC
>NA|TRBV5-8|NA|TRBJ1-1
CASSFPDEAEAFF
TGTGCCAGCAGCTTCCCAGATGAGGCTGAAGCTTTCTTT
>TRBD1|TRBV14|many|TRBJ1-2
CASSQVAGGVYGYTF
TGTGCCAGCAGCCAAGTGGCAGGGGGTGTCTATGGCTACACCTTC
>TRBD1|TRBV7-3|many|TRBJ2-4
CASSLTGGTGNVAKNIQYF
TGTGCCAGCAGCTTAACGGGAGGGACAGGGAACGTGGCCAAAAACATTCAGTACTTC
>TRBD1|TRBV7-9|many|TRBJ1-1
CASSSQGGAEAFF
TGTGCCAGCAGCTCGCAGGGGGGCGCTGAAGCTTTCTTT
>TRBD1|TRBV5-1|many|TRBJ2-7
CASFGTDYEQYF
TGCGCCAGCTTCGGGACAGACTACGAGCAGTACTTC
>TRBD1|TRBV29-1|many|TRBJ2-7
CSVTGQGVSYEQYF
TGCAGCGTTACGGGACAGGGGGTCTCCTACGAGCAGTACTTC
>TRBD2|TRBV12-3/TRBV12-4|many|TRBJ2-7
CASTWGAGKDGYEQYF
TGTGCCAGCACCTGGGGAGCGGGAAAGGACGGGTACGAGCAGTACTTC
>TRBD1|TRBV20-1|many|TRBJ1-5
CSASQGVGQPQHF
TGCAGTGCTAGCCAGGGGGTCGGTCAGCCCCAGCATTTT
>NA|TRBV7-3|NA|TRBJ2-7
CASSWRDFDRDEQYF
TGTGCCAGCAGCTGGCGGGATTTCGACAGGGATGAGCAGTACTTC
>NA|TRBV4-3|NA|TRBJ2-1
CASSPARDPSSYNEQFF
TGCGCCAGCAGCCCCGCCCGGGATCCGAGCTCCTACAATGAGCAGTTCTTC
>NA|TRBV7-9|NA|TRBJ2-7
CASSFGWNEQYF
TGTGCCAGCAGCTTTGGGTGGAACGAGCAGTACTTC
>TRBD1|TRBV12-3/TRBV12-4|many|TRBJ2-5
CASSHRRQGALRETQYF
TGTGCCAGCAGTCACCGCCGACAGGGGGCGCTCCGAGAGACCCAGTACTTC
>TRBD1|TRBV7-2|many|TRBJ1-2
CASSREGTGQGTSGYTF
TGTGCCAGCAGCAGAGAGGGGACAGGACAGGGGACCTCCGGCTACACCTTC
>NA|TRBV9|many|TRBJ2-3
CASSVAFLGTDTQYF
TGTGCCAGCAGCGTGGCTTTCTTAGGGACAGATACGCAGTATTTT
>NA|TRBV2|many|TRBJ2-5
CASSRDMQETQYF
TGTGCCAGCAGCCGGGACATGCAAGAGACCCAGTACTTC
>NA|TRBV20-1|many|TRBJ1-2
CSARPTSKGSGYGYTF
TGCAGTGCTAGACCCACCAGCAAGGGTTCGGGCTATGGCTACACCTTC
>NA|TRBV6-2/TRBV6-3|many|TRBJ2-1
CASTLVRGHNEQFF
TGTGCCAGCACCCTAGTGAGGGGCCACAATGAGCAGTTCTTC
>NA|TRBV2|NA|TRBJ2-2
CASSEIDRSTGELFF
TGTGCCAGCAGTGAAATCGACAGGAGCACCGGGGAGCTGTTTTTT
>NA|TRBV29-1|few|TRBJ2-7
CSGAGSDEQYF
TGCAGCGGAGCAGGGTCGGACGAGCAGTACTTC
>TRBD2|TRBV20-1|many|TRBJ2-1
CSARDPNSGRGGWANEQFF
TGCAGTGCTAGAGATCCTAACAGCGGGAGAGGTGGCTGGGCCAATGAGCAGTTCTTC
>NA|TRBV5-5|many|TRBJ2-2
CASSLMNTGELFF
TGTGCCAGCAGCTTGATGAACACCGGGGAGCTGTTTTTT
>NA|TRBV20-1|many|TRBJ2-7
CSAPAQGYYEQYF
TGCAGTGCCCCCGCGCAGGGATACTACGAGCAGTACTTC
>NA|TRBV5-6|many|TRBJ2-3
CASSLRAGWGTDTQYF
TGTGCCAGCAGCTTGCGGGCGGGATGGGGCACAGATACGCAGTATTTT
>NA|TRBV6-2/TRBV6-3|many|TRBJ2-7
CATPLGQTYEQYF
TGTGCCACCCCACTAGGGCAAACCTACGAGCAGTACTTC
>NA|TRBV10-3|many|TRBJ2-1
CAISDQSRVYRTNEQFF
TGTGCCATCAGTGATCAATCCAGGGTCTACCGTACAAATGAGCAGTTCTTC
>NA|TRBV7-2|many|TRBJ2-1
CASSEDPWPMKQFF
TGTGCCAGCAGCGAGGACCCCTGGCCAATGAAACAGTTCTTC
>NA|TRBV19|many|TRBJ1-5
CASVREYRSNQPQHF
TGTGCCAGTGTCAGGGAGTATAGGAGCAATCAGCCCCAGCATTTT
>NA|TRBV27|few|TRBJ2-2
CASSFSLDVLFF
TGTGCCAGCAGTTTTAGTCTAGATGTGCTGTTTTTT
>NA|TRBV9|NA|TRBJ1-1
CASSVERGTEAFF
TGTGCCAGCAGCGTAGAGAGGGGCACTGAAGCTTTCTTT
>NA|TRBV7-8|many|TRBJ1-5
CASSLLGPSDQPQHF
TGTGCCAGCAGCTTACTCGGCCCCTCCGATCAGCCCCAGCATTTT
>TRBD1|TRBV4-3|many|TRBJ2-7
CATRGQEGFEEYF
TGCGCGACACGGGGACAGGAAGGATTCGAAGAGTACTTC
>TRBD1|TRBV5-1|few|TRBJ2-2
CASSSTRGTGYTGELFF
TGCGCCAGCAGCTCAACGCGAGGGACAGGGTACACCGGGGAGCTGTTTTTT
>TRBD2|TRBV20-1|many|TRBJ2-3
CSARDQRGPDTQYF
TGCAGTGCTAGAGATCAGCGGGGTCCAGATACGCAGTATTTT
>NA|TRBV7-6|many|TRBJ2-1
CASSPGTIPYNEQFF
TGTGCCAGCAGCCCAGGGACAATTCCCTACAATGAGCAGTTCTTC
>NA|TRBV5-5|many|TRBJ2-3
CASSLRAALQDTQYF
TGTGCCAGCAGCTTGCGAGCAGCCCTTCAGGATACGCAGTATTTT
>TRBD1|TRBV5-1|many|TRBJ2-1
CASSLTGSNEQFF
TGCGCCAGCAGCCTGACAGGGTCGAATGAGCAGTTCTTC
>NA|TRBV20-1|NA|TRBJ1-1
CSAWTGKGTEAFF
TGCAGTGCGTGGACGGGGAAAGGGACTGAAGCTTTCTTT
>TRBD1|TRBV18|many|TRBJ1-2
CASSPPGQGYGYTF
TGTGCCAGCTCACCACCGGGACAGGGATATGGCTACACCTTC
>NA|TRBV6-1|many|TRBJ1-5
CASSPQLPGGNQPQHF
TGTGCCAGCAGTCCCCAACTTCCCGGGGGCAATCAGCCCCAGCATTTT
>TRBD2|TRBV5-5|few|TRBJ2-7
CASSLDAGGEQYF
TGTGCCAGCAGCTTGGACGCGGGGGGCGAGCAGTACTTC
>NA|TRBV11-3|many|TRBJ2-3
CASSLSHPVDTQYF
TGTGCCAGCAGCTTAAGCCATCCGGTCGATACGCAGTATTTT
>NA|TRBV20-1|many|TRBJ2-1
CSARLTRLKQNEQFF
TGCAGTGCTAGACTCACCCGACTGAAACAGAATGAGCAGTTCTTC
>NA|TRBV4-2|many|TRBJ1-5
CASSPVRELNQPQHF
TGTGCCAGCAGCCCCGTCAGGGAGCTCAATCAGCCCCAGCATTTT
>NA|TRBV5-1|many|TRBJ1-2
CASRTELGAGYTF
TGCGCCAGCCGGACGGAGTTGGGAGCTGGCTACACCTTC